Sequencing of this T cell receptor beta chain was carried out in a study of T cell responses to AZD1222 COVID-19 vaccine. About the research overall: Pooling covered second doses at about 4 or about 12 weeks.

V gave up 3 bases and J gave up 7 bases, with 16 bases separating them. The germline CDR1 and CDR2 sequences are LGHNA and YSLEER. This CDR3 spans 15 amino acids. On this clone itself: Its antigen is unidentified.

Study-level points and caveats: Nearly half of the spike-specific TCRs reportedly recognize variant regions that carry no mutations. Only a handful of AZD1222 recipients, more than five in all, had baseline seropositivity. White British donors predominated, females outnumbered males, and clonal diversity was possibly underestimated.

Sequencing was performed with immunoSEQ multiplex PCR; in TCRdb, only in-frame clones are kept and a portion is missing. The table includes about 100,000 clones, about 83% detected once. Sequencing used peripheral blood, obtained on day 0 of AZD1222 vaccination. The J gene is TRBJ1-5, the V gene TRBV4-3; D might be TRBD1 (6 bases). The TCR originated in an adult in good health. The CDR3 spells CASSQGPGVGQPQHF. CDR3 sequence (DNA): TGCGCCAGCAGCCAGGGTCCAGGGGTTGGACAGCCCCAGCATTTT.